These T cell receptor beta chains were read from a single sample in a study of Ad26.COV2.S vaccination and SARS-CoV-2 variants. TCRdb keeps only in-frame clones here, not all; method: immunoSEQ multiplex PCR. The sample contains a few hundred thousand clones, 90% of which appear only once. This material consisted of peripheral blood, taken in a trial of Ad26.COV2.S vaccine versus placebo. These receptors came from a person between 18 and 65 years old who received the Ad26.COV2.S COVID-19 vaccine or a placebo. CDR3s include the opening cysteine and the closing phenylalanine or tryptophan. The order of the fields is CDR3 DNA, CDR3 protein, CDR3 length, V gene, D gene, J gene, clone size. A D gene is named only where the DNA matches it firmly. Size tells how often a clone was seen (once, few, many) or the class of an expanded clone, and some rows leave it out.

CDR3 DNA: TGCGCCAGCAGCTGGGGACAAAAACAAGAGACCCAGTACTTC
CDR3 protein: CASSWGQKQETQYF
CDR3 length: 14
V gene: TRBV5-1
D gene: NA
J gene: TRBJ2-5
clone size: NA

CDR3 DNA: TGCAGTGCCCGAGGGGCTTTCTTT
CDR3 protein: CSARGAFF
CDR3 length: 8
V gene: TRBV20-1
D gene: NA
J gene: TRBJ1-1
clone size: NA

CDR3 DNA: TGTGCCAGCAGTGAGTTCCTAGGGGATACTGAAGCTTTCTTT
CDR3 protein: CASSEFLGDTEAFF
CDR3 length: 14
V gene: TRBV2
D gene: NA
J gene: TRBJ1-1
clone size: NA

CDR3 DNA: TGTGCCAGCAGCTCAGCGAGCTCTGGAAACACCATATATTTT
CDR3 protein: CASSSASSGNTIYF
CDR3 length: 14
V gene: TRBV27
D gene: NA
J gene: TRBJ1-3
clone size: NA

CDR3 DNA: TGTGCCAGCAGCAGGGCCGGGACAGAGAACACCGGGGAGCTGTTTTTT
CDR3 protein: CASSRAGTENTGELFF
CDR3 length: 16
V gene: TRBV5-5
D gene: TRBD1
J gene: TRBJ2-2
clone size: NA

CDR3 DNA: TGTGCCAGCAGGTTACAGCGTACCTCTGGAAACACCATATATTTT
CDR3 protein: CASRLQRTSGNTIYF
CDR3 length: 15
V gene: TRBV6-5
D gene: NA
J gene: TRBJ1-3
clone size: once

CDR3 DNA: TGTGCCAGCAGTTCCCTCACAGATACGCAGTATTTT
CDR3 protein: CASSSLTDTQYF
CDR3 length: 12
V gene: TRBV28
D gene: NA
J gene: TRBJ2-3
clone size: NA

CDR3 DNA: TGTGCCAGCAGCTTAGCGTCGGGACAACCCTACGAGCAGTACTTC
CDR3 protein: CASSLASGQPYEQYF
CDR3 length: 15
V gene: TRBV7-2
D gene: NA
J gene: TRBJ2-7
clone size: NA

CDR3 DNA: TGTGCCAGCAGCTTAAGGGCTAGCGGGGGCCCGATCTCCTACAATGAGCAGTTCTTC
CDR3 protein: CASSLRASGGPISYNEQFF
CDR3 length: 19
V gene: TRBV7-2
D gene: TRBD2
J gene: TRBJ2-1
clone size: NA

CDR3 DNA: TGTGCCACAACGGGCAGGCAAGAGACCCAGTACTTC
CDR3 protein: CATTGRQETQYF
CDR3 length: 12
V gene: TRBV15
D gene: NA
J gene: TRBJ2-5
clone size: NA

CDR3 DNA: TGTGCCAGCAGCTTACGGTCAGTCTCCTACGAGCAGTACTTC
CDR3 protein: CASSLRSVSYEQYF
CDR3 length: 14
V gene: TRBV11-2
D gene: NA
J gene: TRBJ2-7
clone size: NA

CDR3 DNA: TGTGCCAGCAGCTTAGGACAAAGAGCTAACTATGGCTACACCTTC
CDR3 protein: CASSLGQRANYGYTF
CDR3 length: 15
V gene: TRBV7-9
D gene: NA
J gene: TRBJ1-2
clone size: NA

CDR3 DNA: TGTGCCAGCGGCGACGGAGCCTCTGGAAACACCATATATTTT
CDR3 protein: CASGDGASGNTIYF
CDR3 length: 14
V gene: TRBV6-5
D gene: NA
J gene: TRBJ1-3
clone size: NA

CDR3 DNA: TGTGCCTCGTGGTCGGGGGCGCGCAATTCACCCCTCCACTTT
CDR3 protein: CASWSGARNSPLHF
CDR3 length: 14
V gene: TRBV30
D gene: NA
J gene: TRBJ1-6
clone size: NA

CDR3 DNA: TGTGCCAGCAGCCAACCCCGACTAGCTACACCTCGAAATGAGCAGTTCTTC
CDR3 protein: CASSQPRLATPRNEQFF
CDR3 length: 17
V gene: TRBV6-2/TRBV6-3
D gene: TRBD2
J gene: TRBJ2-1
clone size: NA

CDR3 DNA: TGTGCCACCGGACAGAACTCCTACGAGCAGTACTTC
CDR3 protein: CATGQNSYEQYF
CDR3 length: 12
V gene: TRBV14
D gene: NA
J gene: TRBJ2-7
clone size: NA

CDR3 DNA: TGTGCCAGCAGTTTCGGGACGGGAGCCCCAGATACGCAGTATTTT
CDR3 protein: CASSFGTGAPDTQYF
CDR3 length: 15
V gene: TRBV27
D gene: NA
J gene: TRBJ2-3
clone size: NA

CDR3 DNA: TGTGCCAGCAGCCCCAGCTATGGCTACACCTTC
CDR3 protein: CASSPSYGYTF
CDR3 length: 11
V gene: TRBV7-9
D gene: NA
J gene: TRBJ1-2
clone size: NA

CDR3 DNA: TGCGCCAGCAGCCAAGAGGGCAGAAATTCACCCCTCCACTTT
CDR3 protein: CASSQEGRNSPLHF
CDR3 length: 14
V gene: TRBV4-3
D gene: NA
J gene: TRBJ1-6
clone size: NA

CDR3 DNA: TGTGCCAGCAGTTTTCGGGGGGATCAGCCCCAGCATTTT
CDR3 protein: CASSFRGDQPQHF
CDR3 length: 13
V gene: TRBV6-5
D gene: NA
J gene: TRBJ1-5
clone size: NA

CDR3 DNA: TGTGCCAGTAGTATCCGCGGCAGGTCCGAGCAGTACTTC
CDR3 protein: CASSIRGRSEQYF
CDR3 length: 13
V gene: TRBV19
D gene: NA
J gene: TRBJ2-7
clone size: NA

CDR3 DNA: TGCGCCAGCAGCCAAGGGTCCAATCAGCCCCAGCATTTT
CDR3 protein: CASSQGSNQPQHF
CDR3 length: 13
V gene: TRBV4-3
D gene: NA
J gene: TRBJ1-5
clone size: few

CDR3 DNA: TGTGCCAGCAGGGACAGGGGATGGGGCTACACCTTC
CDR3 protein: CASRDRGWGYTF
CDR3 length: 12
V gene: TRBV6-5
D gene: TRBD1
J gene: TRBJ1-2
clone size: NA

CDR3 DNA: TGTGCCAGCGGCCAGGGGGCCCCCCTTTCCTATGGCTACACCTTC
CDR3 protein: CASGQGAPLSYGYTF
CDR3 length: 15
V gene: TRBV28
D gene: TRBD1
J gene: TRBJ1-2
clone size: NA

CDR3 DNA: TGTGCCAGCAGCTTATGGGGCTCTGGAAACACCATATATTTT
CDR3 protein: CASSLWGSGNTIYF
CDR3 length: 14
V gene: TRBV7-9
D gene: NA
J gene: TRBJ1-3
clone size: NA

CDR3 DNA: TGTGCCAGCAGCCGCCTGGGGGGGACGGCCACTGAAGCTTTCTTT
CDR3 protein: CASSRLGGTATEAFF
CDR3 length: 15
V gene: TRBV7-3
D gene: NA
J gene: TRBJ1-1
clone size: NA

CDR3 DNA: TGTGCCAGCAGTTACTCATCTGGCTACCCCTACGAGCAGTACTTC
CDR3 protein: CASSYSSGYPYEQYF
CDR3 length: 15
V gene: TRBV6-2/TRBV6-3
D gene: NA
J gene: TRBJ2-7
clone size: NA

CDR3 DNA: TGTGCCAGCAGTTTATGGGGTACGTACAATGAGCAGTTCTTC
CDR3 protein: CASSLWGTYNEQFF
CDR3 length: 14
V gene: TRBV28
D gene: NA
J gene: TRBJ2-1
clone size: NA

CDR3 DNA: TGTGCCAGCAGTTCGGACTCCCCTGGGGCCAACGTCCTGACTTTC
CDR3 protein: CASSSDSPGANVLTF
CDR3 length: 15
V gene: TRBV28
D gene: NA
J gene: TRBJ2-6
clone size: NA

CDR3 DNA: TGTGCCAGCAGTTCATCGGGAAGCGGACACGGGGATACGCAGTATTTT
CDR3 protein: CASSSSGSGHGDTQYF
CDR3 length: 16
V gene: TRBV28
D gene: NA
J gene: TRBJ2-3
clone size: NA

CDR3 DNA: TGTGCCAGCAGTGTAGCGATAGGCGAGACCCAGTACTTC
CDR3 protein: CASSVAIGETQYF
CDR3 length: 13
V gene: TRBV6-4
D gene: NA
J gene: TRBJ2-5
clone size: NA

CDR3 DNA: TGTGCCAGCAGTTTAACCGGAGGTGGAAATTCACCCCTCCACTTT
CDR3 protein: CASSLTGGGNSPLHF
CDR3 length: 15
V gene: TRBV27
D gene: NA
J gene: TRBJ1-6
clone size: few

CDR3 DNA: TGTGCCAGCAGCTTAATAGGCGGGAGGTCAGATACGCAGTATTTT
CDR3 protein: CASSLIGGRSDTQYF
CDR3 length: 15
V gene: TRBV7-3
D gene: TRBD2
J gene: TRBJ2-3
clone size: NA

CDR3 DNA: TGTGCCAGCAGTTACTCGACCGGCAGCTCCTACGAGCAGTACTTC
CDR3 protein: CASSYSTGSSYEQYF
CDR3 length: 15
V gene: TRBV6-2/TRBV6-3
D gene: NA
J gene: TRBJ2-7
clone size: NA

CDR3 DNA: TGTGCCAGCAGTTACCACAGTAGCGGGACCCGGGACGAGCAGTACTTC
CDR3 protein: CASSYHSSGTRDEQYF
CDR3 length: 16
V gene: TRBV6-2/TRBV6-3
D gene: TRBD2
J gene: TRBJ2-7
clone size: NA

CDR3 DNA: TGTGCCACCAGCATCGGACACCTCTACGAGCAGTACTTC
CDR3 protein: CATSIGHLYEQYF
CDR3 length: 13
V gene: TRBV15
D gene: NA
J gene: TRBJ2-7
clone size: NA

CDR3 DNA: TGTGCCAGCAGCCAAGATCAGGGGGCCGGCTACACCTTC
CDR3 protein: CASSQDQGAGYTF
CDR3 length: 13
V gene: TRBV4-2
D gene: TRBD1
J gene: TRBJ1-2
clone size: few

CDR3 DNA: TGTGCCAGCAGCCCCTGGGGCAGCTCCTACGAGCAGTACTTC
CDR3 protein: CASSPWGSSYEQYF
CDR3 length: 14
V gene: TRBV3-1/TRBV3-2
D gene: NA
J gene: TRBJ2-7
clone size: NA

CDR3 DNA: TGTGCCAGCAGCCAATTTTCATTAGCGGGAGGCGAGCAGTACTTC
CDR3 protein: CASSQFSLAGGEQYF
CDR3 length: 15
V gene: TRBV7-9
D gene: TRBD2
J gene: TRBJ2-7
clone size: NA

CDR3 DNA: TGTGCCAGCAGTCCTAGCATAGATACGCAGTATTTT
CDR3 protein: CASSPSIDTQYF
CDR3 length: 12
V gene: TRBV27
D gene: NA
J gene: TRBJ2-3
clone size: NA

CDR3 DNA: TGTGCCAGCAGTTTCTATGGGGGCCTGAACTATGGCTACACCTTC
CDR3 protein: CASSFYGGLNYGYTF
CDR3 length: 15
V gene: TRBV28
D gene: NA
J gene: TRBJ1-2
clone size: NA

CDR3 DNA: TGTGCCAGCAGCTTGGGGGACAGGATGAACTACGAGCAGTACTTC
CDR3 protein: CASSLGDRMNYEQYF
CDR3 length: 15
V gene: TRBV5-6
D gene: TRBD1
J gene: TRBJ2-7
clone size: NA

CDR3 DNA: TGTGCCAGCAGCCAACAATCGGTTCTCCAACCCCAGCATTTT
CDR3 protein: CASSQQSVLQPQHF
CDR3 length: 14
V gene: TRBV4-2
D gene: NA
J gene: TRBJ1-5
clone size: few

CDR3 DNA: TGTGCCAGCAGAGCGAATCCCTCCTACGAGCAGTACTTC
CDR3 protein: CASRANPSYEQYF
CDR3 length: 13
V gene: TRBV28
D gene: NA
J gene: TRBJ2-7
clone size: NA

CDR3 DNA: TGTGCCAGCAGTTCTCCGACAGGGTTAACTGAAGCTTTCTTT
CDR3 protein: CASSSPTGLTEAFF
CDR3 length: 14
V gene: TRBV6-5
D gene: TRBD1
J gene: TRBJ1-1
clone size: NA

CDR3 DNA: TGCGCCAGCAGCTTCATGACTAGCGGGGCAGTTACGCAGTATTTT
CDR3 protein: CASSFMTSGAVTQYF
CDR3 length: 15
V gene: TRBV5-1
D gene: TRBD2
J gene: TRBJ2-3
clone size: NA

CDR3 DNA: TGTGCCAGCAACCAACAGGGAGACACAGATACGCAGTATTTT
CDR3 protein: CASNQQGDTDTQYF
CDR3 length: 14
V gene: TRBV6-5
D gene: NA
J gene: TRBJ2-3
clone size: NA

CDR3 DNA: TGTGCCAGCAGTTTCCGGCAGCCCCAGCATTTT
CDR3 protein: CASSFRQPQHF
CDR3 length: 11
V gene: TRBV28
D gene: NA
J gene: TRBJ1-5
clone size: NA

CDR3 DNA: TGTGCCAGCAGCTTCACAGGACTAGCGGGGAGCCCACCCTACGAGCAGTACTTC
CDR3 protein: CASSFTGLAGSPPYEQYF
CDR3 length: 18
V gene: TRBV7-9
D gene: TRBD2
J gene: TRBJ2-7
clone size: NA

CDR3 DNA: TGTGCCAGCAGCCCTGCCCGGACAGGGATTATCGACGAGCAGTACTTC
CDR3 protein: CASSPARTGIIDEQYF
CDR3 length: 16
V gene: TRBV11-2
D gene: TRBD1
J gene: TRBJ2-7
clone size: NA